The rows below give T cell receptor beta chains drawn from one sample of a study of T cell repertoires in cytomegalovirus infection. Their specific antigens are unknown. TCRdb reanalysed the reads using MiXCR and keeps one entry per CDR3 protein. The sample has about 570,000 distinct CDR3 sequences, approximately 40% seen once. Sequenced here: cultured PBMCs, sampled from culture after CMV antigen stimulation. The source is a human donor in good health (CMV status not recorded). Some clones in this sample may be carry-over from other donors' samples. The CDR3 runs from the conserved cysteine through the conserved F or W. A D gene is named only where the DNA matches it firmly. Size is stated for part of the rows, as once, few or many counts, or as a class when the clone is expanded.

CDR3: CATGDTGELFF
DNA: TGTGCCACGGGGGACACCGGGGAGCTGTTTTTT
D: .
size: few
J: TRBJ2-2
V: TRBV6-2/TRBV6-3

CDR3: CASSRAGSTGELFF
DNA: TGTGCCAGCAGCCGAGCGGGCTCCACCGGGGAGCTGTTTTTT
D: .
size: once
J: TRBJ2-2
V: TRBV7-6

CDR3: CASKAGYNEQFF
DNA: TGTGCCAGCAAAGCTGGATACAATGAGCAGTTCTTC
D: .
size: .
J: TRBJ2-1
V: TRBV6-1

CDR3: CASRTSGGSVEQYF
DNA: TGTGCCAGCAGAACAAGTGGCGGGAGTGTCGAGCAGTACTTC
D: TRBD2
size: .
J: TRBJ2-7
V: TRBV6-2/TRBV6-3

CDR3: CASSPGARSDTQYF
DNA: TGCGCCAGCAGCCCCGGGGCTAGGTCAGATACGCAGTATTTT
D: .
size: .
J: TRBJ2-3
V: TRBV5-1

CDR3: CASSLEAPAGGAEQYF
DNA: TGTGCCAGCAGCTTAGAGGCACCGGCGGGAGGCGCCGAGCAGTACTTC
D: TRBD2
size: .
J: TRBJ2-7
V: TRBV7-4

CDR3: CASSEQGGLIRSHRNEQFF
DNA: TGTGCCAGCAGTGAACAGGGGGGTTTAATACGTTCGCATCGTAATGAGCAGTTCTTC
D: .
size: .
J: TRBJ2-1
V: TRBV2

CDR3: CASRNPSGSSDTQYF
DNA: TGTGCCAGCAGGAACCCTAGCGGGAGTTCAGATACGCAGTATTTT
D: TRBD2
size: few
J: TRBJ2-3
V: TRBV7-9

CDR3: CASGGQQNTEAFF
DNA: TGTGCCAGCGGGGGACAGCAGAACACTGAAGCTTTCTTT
D: TRBD1
size: .
J: TRBJ1-1
V: TRBV28

CDR3: CASSPPGQGSYGYTF
DNA: TGTGCCAGCAGCCCACCTGGACAGGGTAGCTATGGCTACACCTTC
D: TRBD1
size: few
J: TRBJ1-2
V: TRBV7-2

CDR3: CASSQDWADYGYTF
DNA: TGTGCCAGCAGCCAAGATTGGGCGGACTATGGCTACACCTTC
D: .
size: .
J: TRBJ1-2
V: TRBV4-1

CDR3: CASSAGLAETQYF
DNA: TGTGCCAGCAGTGCGGGACTAGCGGAGACCCAGTACTTC
D: TRBD2
size: few
J: TRBJ2-5
V: TRBV2

CDR3: CASSYELIRRNEQFF
DNA: TGTGCCAGCAGTTACGAACTGATTAGAAGAAATGAGCAGTTCTTC
D: .
size: few
J: TRBJ2-1
V: TRBV6-2/TRBV6-3

CDR3: CASSLRGDNSPLHF
DNA: TGTGCCAGCAGCTTACGGGGGGATAATTCACCCCTCCACTTT
D: .
size: .
J: TRBJ1-6
V: TRBV7-6

CDR3: CASSIQGSNQPQHF
DNA: TGTGCCAGCAGCATACAGGGGAGCAATCAGCCCCAGCATTTT
D: TRBD1
size: many
J: TRBJ1-5
V: TRBV7-2

CDR3: CASTPLGEPGELFF
DNA: TGTGCCAGTACCCCCCTGGGGGAGCCCGGGGAGCTGTTTTTT
D: .
size: .
J: TRBJ2-2
V: TRBV19

CDR3: CASSPYLLDTQYF
DNA: TGTGCCAGCAGCCCATACCTCCTTGATACGCAGTATTTT
D: .
size: .
J: TRBJ2-3
V: TRBV7-2

CDR3: CASSYSGGTQYF
DNA: TGTGCCAGCAGTTACTCTGGGGGTACGCAGTATTTT
D: .
size: .
J: TRBJ2-3
V: TRBV6-6

CDR3: CASSLTPAEGLHTIYF
DNA: TGTGCCAGCAGCTTAACGCCAGCAGAGGGTCTCCACACCATATATTTT
D: .
size: .
J: TRBJ1-3
V: TRBV7-9

CDR3: CASSSADRNSPLHF
DNA: TGCGCCAGCAGCTCTGCGGACAGAAATTCACCCCTCCACTTT
D: .
size: many
J: TRBJ1-6
V: TRBV5-1

CDR3: CSAGRALNTEAFF
DNA: TGCAGTGCTGGCCGGGCCCTGAACACTGAAGCTTTCTTT
D: .
size: .
J: TRBJ1-1
V: TRBV20-1

CDR3: CASSMLDQETQYF
DNA: TGTGCCAGCAGCATGCTAGACCAAGAGACCCAGTACTTC
D: .
size: .
J: TRBJ2-5
V: TRBV12-3/TRBV12-4

CDR3: CASSFIWASGSLETQYF
DNA: TGTGCCAGCAGTTTCATTTGGGCCAGCGGGAGCCTGGAGACCCAGTACTTC
D: TRBD2
size: .
J: TRBJ2-5
V: TRBV7-9

CDR3: CAINRGRGQPQHF
DNA: TGTGCCATCAACCGGGGCCGCGGACAGCCCCAGCATTTT
D: .
size: .
J: TRBJ1-5
V: TRBV19

CDR3: CASSQKLQRVGTGELFF
DNA: TGTGCCAGCAGCCAAAAACTACAGAGAGTAGGCACCGGGGAGCTGTTTTTT
D: .
size: .
J: TRBJ2-2
V: TRBV5-5

CDR3: CASTVEANQPQHF
DNA: TGTGCCAGCACCGTTGAGGCCAATCAGCCCCAGCATTTT
D: .
size: .
J: TRBJ1-5
V: TRBV12-3/TRBV12-4

CDR3: CASSPGRTGANVLTF
DNA: TGTGCCAGCAGCCCGGGTCGCACTGGGGCCAACGTCCTGACTTTC
D: .
size: few
J: TRBJ2-6
V: TRBV7-2

CDR3: CASSLGSRTGNEQFF
DNA: TGTGCCAGCAGCTTAGGTAGCAGGACTGGAAATGAGCAGTTCTTC
D: .
size: few
J: TRBJ2-1
V: TRBV11-3

CDR3: CASEGTFDEQFF
DNA: TGTGCCTCCGAAGGGACTTTCGATGAGCAGTTCTTC
D: .
size: once
J: TRBJ2-1
V: TRBV19

CDR3: CASSLSPAGGNNEQFF
DNA: TGTGCCAGCAGCTTATCCCCCGCGGGGGGCAACAATGAGCAGTTCTTC
D: TRBD2
size: few
J: TRBJ2-1
V: TRBV7-6

CDR3: CASSLYSGHEQFF
DNA: TGTGCCAGCAGTTTATATTCCGGGCATGAGCAGTTCTTC
D: .
size: .
J: TRBJ2-1
V: TRBV27

CDR3: CASSPRDRDNEQFF
DNA: TGTGCCAGCAGCCCCCGGGACAGAGACAATGAGCAGTTCTTC
D: TRBD1
size: .
J: TRBJ2-1
V: TRBV7-6

CDR3: CASSAEGLAGPRHEQYF
DNA: TGTGCCAGCAGCGCAGAGGGACTAGCGGGACCTCGCCACGAGCAGTACTTC
D: TRBD2
size: few
J: TRBJ2-7
V: TRBV7-6

CDR3: CASGLAGGPETQYF
DNA: TGTGCCAGCGGACTAGCGGGGGGGCCGGAGACCCAGTACTTC
D: TRBD2
size: .
J: TRBJ2-5
V: TRBV7-6

CDR3: CSARDRVRGVDGYTF
DNA: TGCAGTGCTAGAGATCGAGTTCGGGGAGTTGATGGCTACACCTTC
D: .
size: .
J: TRBJ1-2
V: TRBV20-1

CDR3: CASTRRGGSYNEQFF
DNA: TGTGCCAGCACGCGGCGAGGAGGGTCCTACAATGAGCAGTTCTTC
D: .
size: few
J: TRBJ2-1
V: TRBV25-1

CDR3: CASRLGAERGTQYF
DNA: TGTGCCAGCAGACTAGGGGCAGAGCGGGGGACCCAGTACTTC
D: TRBD2
size: .
J: TRBJ2-5
V: TRBV12-3/TRBV12-4

CDR3: CASSYMRGVYYGYTF
DNA: TGTGCCAGCAGTTATATGAGGGGCGTCTACTATGGCTACACCTTC
D: .
size: .
J: TRBJ1-2
V: TRBV6-8

CDR3: CASSGRTSGRTDTQYF
DNA: TGTGCCAGCAGTGGACGGACTAGCGGGAGAACAGATACGCAGTATTTT
D: TRBD2
size: .
J: TRBJ2-3
V: TRBV6-2/TRBV6-3

CDR3: CASSLSRGRGNEQFF
DNA: TGTGCCAGCAGCTTATCGCGCGGGAGGGGGAATGAGCAGTTCTTC
D: TRBD2
size: few
J: TRBJ2-1
V: TRBV7-2

CDR3: CASSLKSSANEQFF
DNA: TGTGCCAGCAGTTTAAAGTCTAGCGCTAATGAGCAGTTCTTC
D: .
size: .
J: TRBJ2-1
V: TRBV12-3/TRBV12-4

CDR3: CASSSPRVGGQTDTQYF
DNA: TGTGCCAGCAGCTCCCCGAGAGTGGGAGGGCAAACAGATACGCAGTATTTT
D: TRBD2
size: many
J: TRBJ2-3
V: TRBV7-8

CDR3: CASSLRHPAGRSDSSYNEQFF
DNA: TGTGCCAGCAGCTTAAGGCACCCGGCCGGGAGGTCGGATAGCTCCTACAATGAGCAGTTCTTC
D: TRBD2
size: few
J: TRBJ2-1
V: TRBV7-2

CDR3: CASSLVDTEAFF
DNA: TGTGCCAGCAGCTTAGTCGATACTGAAGCTTTCTTT
D: .
size: many
J: TRBJ1-1
V: TRBV7-2